The 15 T cell receptor beta chains listed next were all sequenced from one sample in a study of blood T cells in healthy people across ages. A second PCR, run for about 7 to 11 cycles, used a sample-barcoded 5' primer plus a J-beta primer mix. MiXCR was run by TCRdb on the 5' RACE reads, yielding one entry per CDR3 protein. Found here are approximately 2,000,000 distinct CDR3 sequences, more than 35% of them singletons; the top ten hold 20% to 25%. The sample comprised blood. Receptors originate from a human donor in good health.

This chain connects TRBV24-1 to TRBJ2-7, with TRBD1 matching over 9 bases. Germline V gene lookup returns CDR1 KGHDR and CDR2 SFDVKD. Trimming removed 3 bases from V and 1 base from J; junction bases left unmatched: 6. The CDR3 runs to 16 residues. The CDR3 DNA reads as TGTGCCACCAGTGATGACGGACAGGGGCTATCCTACGAGCAGTACTTC. Translated: CATSDDGQGLSYEQYF.

This clonotype was counted only a few times. CDR3 amino acids: CAIKAGRDNQPQHF. CDR3 bases: TGTGCCATCAAGGCAGGACGAGACAATCAGCCCCAGCATTTT. The chain carries TRBV10-3 and TRBJ1-5; D is ambiguous. Germline CDR1 and CDR2: ENHRY and SYGVKD. The CDR3 is 14 residues long. V was clipped by 7 bases and J by 3 bases, with 13 bases between them.

The chain carries TRBV9 and TRBJ1-5; 8 bases are shared with TRBD1. Germline V gene lookup returns CDR1 SGDLS and CDR2 YYNGEE. The CDR3 has 12 residues. The V segment lost 9 bases and the J segment 7 bases; nucleotides outside the gene matches: 6. CDR3 DNA sequence: TGTGCCAAATCAGGGGGCTACCAGCCCCAGCATTTT. It is translated as CAKSGGYQPQHF.

This clonotype has a handful of counts. A much larger clone differs from this one at a single base, so this may be a read error. The V and J genes are TRBV7-9 and TRBJ2-7; unclear D gene. Trimming removed 4 bases at V and 2 bases at J, with 6 bases between. The CDR3 loop spans 12 amino acids. In germline, CDR1 is SEHNR, CDR2 FQNEAQ (reference sequence). The CDR3 DNA follows: TGTGCCAGCAGCTCCAACGCCTACGAGCAGTACTTC. Encoded protein: CASSSNAYEQYF.

J is TRBJ2-4 and V is TRBV10-3, with D possibly being TRBD2 (7 bases). CDR1 and CDR2 (germline): ENHRY, SYGVKD. The length of the CDR3 is 15 residues. The ends were cut back, 0 bases at V and 13 bases at J, with 19 bases in the middle. This CDR3 reads CAISESTLGGDEQYF. DNA of the CDR3: TGTGCCATCAGTGAGTCGACTCTAGGGGGGGATGAGCAGTACTTC.

The rearrangement joins TRBV24-1 to TRBJ2-4; a possible D gene is TRBD2 (5 bases). TRBJ2-5 explains the end of the DNA better; the J call may be wrong. The germline V gene encodes CDR1 KGHDR and CDR2 SFDVKD. The CDR3 spans 14 residues. CDR3 coding DNA: TGTGCCACCAGTGATCCGCGAGGGCAAGAGACCCAGTACTTC. Residues: CATSDPRGQETQYF.

This clonotype was seen more than once but under ten times. The chain recombines TRBV12-3 or TRBV12-4 with TRBJ1-2; the D gene is possibly TRBD1 (6 bases). The CDR3 is 14 residues long. V shed 5 bases and J shed 0 bases, with 10 bases lying between them. The CDR3 DNA sequence: TGTGCCAGCAGTGGGGGGGCGACTAACTATGGCTACACCTTC. Its translation: CASSGGATNYGYTF.

This rearrangement joins TRBV3-1 to TRBJ1-2, with D unresolved. Germline loops: CDR1 LGHDT, CDR2 YNNKEL (reference sequence). This CDR3 is built from 13 residues. V lost 1 base and J 0 bases, leaving 3 bases between the germline ends. The CDR3 DNA is TGTGCCAGCAGCCAAGTCTCTAACTATGGCTACACCTTC. Protein: CASSQVSNYGYTF.

This clonotype showed up many times. The V call is TRBV29-1, the J call TRBJ2-4, with 8 bases identical to TRBD2. The CDR3 covers 12 residues. V shed 6 bases, J shed 7 bases, and the junction held 5 bases outside the gene matches. Germline CDR1 is SQVTM and CDR2 is ANQGSEA. DNA for the CDR3: TGCAGCGTGGAGCCGGGGGGGAACATTCAGTACTTC. It yields the protein CSVEPGGNIQYF. Supplemented by reference TRBV29-1 and TRBJ2-4, the full variable domain reads SAVISQKPSRDICQRGTSLTIQCQVDSQVTMMFWYRQQPGQSLTLIATANQGSEATYESGFVIDKFPISRPNLTFSTLTVSNMSPEDSSIYLCSVEPGGNIQYFGAGTRLSVL.

The V gene is TRBV20-1, the J gene TRBJ1-6; D perhaps matches TRBD1 (6 bases). Trimming shortened V by 4 bases and J by 0 bases, and 10 bases separated the two germline ends. CDR3 length: 15 amino acids. CDR1 and CDR2 from the germline V gene are DFQATT and SNEGSKA (reference sequence). The CDR3 nucleotides are TGCAGTGCTAAGGACAGCTCCTCCTATAATTCACCCCTCCACTTT. Encoded protein: CSAKDSSSYNSPLHF.

The genes are TRBV12-3 or TRBV12-4 and TRBJ1-1; tentative D call: TRBD1 (5 bases). The CDR3 runs 15 residues. The V end lost 3 bases, the J end lost 1 base, and 12 bases lay between the germline ends. In DNA, the CDR3 is TGTGCCAGCAGTTTTTGGGGGAGGGGGAACACTGAAGCTTTCTTT. Protein: CASSFWGRGNTEAFF.

The chain employs TRBV9 and TRBJ2-2; 9 bases are shared with TRBD2. The CDR3 is 17 residues long. CDR1 is SGDLS and CDR2 is YYNGEE in the germline V gene. Losses at the gene ends were 0 bases for V and 0 bases for J; bases not matched to a gene: 3. CDR3 loop: CASSVEGGGANTGELFF. For the CDR3, the DNA is TGTGCCAGCAGCGTAGAAGGCGGGGGGGCGAACACCGGGGAGCTGTTTTTT.

The genes are TRBV2 and TRBJ2-3, with D unresolved. This CDR3 is built from 14 residues. With 6 bases removed from V and 0 bases from J, the gap between germline ends came to 10 bases. Germline V gene lookup returns CDR1 SNHLY and CDR2 FYNNEI. The chain's CDR3 is CASRLYSSTDTQYF. In DNA, the CDR3 is TGTGCCAGCAGATTATATAGTAGCACAGATACGCAGTATTTT.

This clonotype was recorded a few times. The CDR3 DNA reads TGCAGTGCTAGAATAGCGGGGGCCCCCGAGCAGTACTTC. Amino acids: CSARIAGAPEQYF. The rearrangement uses TRBV20-1 and TRBJ2-7; the match to TRBD2 covers 9 bases. After removal of 2 bases from V and 6 bases from J, the junction contained 5 bases not matched to a gene. Germline loops: CDR1 DFQATT, CDR2 SNEGSKA (reference sequence). There are 13 residues in the CDR3.

Ten or more counts support this clonotype. The chain joins TRBV29-1 to TRBJ1-2, with D possibly being TRBD1 (6 bases). This CDR3 is built from 14 residues. The V and J ends lost 4 bases and 4 bases respectively, with 16 bases between them. In germline, CDR1 is SQVTM, CDR2 ANQGSEA. The CDR3 region is CSVGVTGSSYGYTF. CDR3 bases: TGCAGCGTTGGAGTTACAGGGTCTAGCTATGGCTACACCTTC. Using reference TRBV29-1 and TRBJ1-2 for the parts outside the CDR3, the full variable domain is SAVISQKPSRDICQRGTSLTIQCQVDSQVTMMFWYRQQPGQSLTLIATANQGSEATYESGFVIDKFPISRPNLTFSTLTVSNMSPEDSSIYLCSVGVTGSSYGYTFGSGTRLTVV.